A single T cell receptor (beta chain) is shown here with its context. What it recognizes is unknown. V was clipped by 7 bases and J by 8 bases, with 18 bases between them. The V gene's germline CDR1 is SQVTM and CDR2 ANQGSEA. The CDR3 loop spans 13 amino acids. This record belongs to a study of beta chain features in type 1 diabetes. Overall study: All samples together contributed 100 million to 120 million sorted cells for examination.

Findings of the study overall: TCRB CDR3 length was moderately but significantly reduced in all four CD4+ subsets of Type 1 diabetes patients.

Expressed TCRB transcripts were sequenced because the entire RNA isolate underwent reverse transcription. Deep immunoSEQ sequencing covered naive, central memory and regulatory T cell samples. Assay used: immunoSEQ multiplex PCR; TCRdb lists only in-frame clones, some missing. The table shows under 550,000 clones, with 10% to 12% occurring only once. The V call is TRBV29-1, the J call TRBJ2-1, with D possibly being TRBD1 or TRBD2 (6 bases each). The TCR originated in a woman aged 18-29 years in good health. The sequenced sample was naive CD4+ T cells from blood. In DNA, the CDR3 is TGCAGCGCCGGGGGCAGGGACCCCTATGAGCAGTTCTTC. As protein: CSAGGRDPYEQFF.